Here is one TCR beta chain with its context. The target antigen is unknown. As to treatment: oral pan-JAK inhibitor, 5-10 mg twice daily. This sample is part of a study of CD8+ T cells in alopecia areata. Broader study findings: Among the cells sequenced in scalp samples are also the resident alphabeta T cells of normal skin.

This CDR3 is built from 11 residues. With 8 bases removed from V and 2 bases from J, the gap between germline ends came to 6 bases. The germline CDR1 and CDR2 sequences are LGHNT and FRNRAP. RNA was extracted and reverse transcribed into cDNA as the sequencing template. Assay: immunoSEQ multiplex PCR; the TCRdb copy retains only in-frame clones and omits some. This sample yields approximately 110,000 clones, of which roughly 50% are seen a single time; 12% belongs to the top ten. The sequenced sample was CD8+ T cells sorted from blood, obtained at week 24, from a patient treated with tofacitinib. This TCR was recovered from a human donor with alopecia areata. The J gene is TRBJ1-2, the V gene TRBV12-5, with D hard to call. CDR3 sequence reads: CASPQNYGYTF. The CDR3 DNA is TGTGCTAGTCCCCAGAACTATGGCTACACCTTC.